The entry that follows covers one TCR beta chain sequence. This specimen comes from a study of blood T cell repertoires in COVID-19. Overall study: The samples span acute and convalescent COVID-19 from the United States, Italy and Spain. T cells, B-cell-depleted T cells, or PBMCs provided the cDNA or gDNA that served as material.

Germline trimming cut 3 bases from V and 10 bases from J; bases unmatched to any gene: 7. Germline V gene data show CDR1 as MDHEN and CDR2 as SYDVKM. The CDR3 is made up of 15 amino acids. Per the authors' pipeline: Amplification of reference gene primers was used by the study to estimate nucleated cell counts. Assay used: immunoSEQ multiplex PCR; TCRdb lists only in-frame clones, some missing. The V and J calls and clone size come from that table; D and trimming were worked out from the DNA. The table has about 420,000 clones, roughly 90% seen once. The source of this sequence is a man aged 18 to 35 with COVID-19, enrolled during active disease. The sample was peripheral blood. This chain connects TRBV28 to TRBJ2-1; 12 nucleotides agree with TRBD1. This chain's CDR3 is CASSFSGTGGKEQFF. CDR3 sequence (DNA): TGTGCCAGCAGTTTTTCTGGGACAGGGGGCAAAGAGCAGTTCTTC. The full variable domain, rest sourced from reference TRBV28 and TRBJ2-1, is DVKVTQSSRYLVKRTGEKVFLECVQDMDHENMFWYRQDPGLGLRLIYFSYDVKMKEKGDIPEGYSVSREKKERFSLILESASTNQTSMYLCASSFSGTGGKEQFFGPGTRLTVL.